A selection of T cell receptor beta chains follows, all from one sample in a study of CD8 T cells in Susac syndrome. TCRdb reprocessed the immunoSEQ multiplex PCR reads via MiXCR and lists one record per CDR3 protein. Of approximately 200,000 distinct CDR3 sequences listed, approximately 96% are singletons. The sequenced sample was CD4+ T cells from PBMCs. These receptors all come from a human donor with multiple sclerosis. Each CDR3 is given with its conserved first and last residue. Fields, in order: J gene, V gene, clone size, D gene, CDR3 DNA, CDR3 protein. The D gene is left open where the match is weak. Clone size appears in some rows only: once, few, many, or a class for an expanded clone.

TRBJ2-5,TRBV24-1,once,.,TGTGCCACCAGTGGCACAGGTGGGGGGTCCCAAGAGACCCAGTACTTC,CATSGTGGGSQETQYF
TRBJ1-6,TRBV7-2,.,.,TGTGCCAGCAGCTTATCCGGGGGCCTCAATTCACCCCTCCACTTT,CASSLSGGLNSPLHF
TRBJ2-3,TRBV29-1,.,TRBD1,TGCAGCGTTCGGGACAGGGGCGCCACAGATACGCAGTATTTT,CSVRDRGATDTQYF
TRBJ2-7,TRBV28,.,TRBD1,TGTGCCAGCAGTTTTGTGGGACAGGGCGGCCACGAGCAGTACTTC,CASSFVGQGGHEQYF
TRBJ1-2,TRBV7-9,.,.,TGTGCCAGCAGCTTTGCGTATGGCTACACCTTC,CASSFAYGYTF
TRBJ2-7,TRBV12-3/TRBV12-4,.,.,TGTGCCAGCAGTCGGGACTCGATCTACGAGCAGTACTTC,CASSRDSIYEQYF
TRBJ2-7,TRBV7-9,.,TRBD2,TGTGCCAGCAGCCGCATCAATTTCCTAGCGGGTAACTACGAGCAGTACTTC,CASSRINFLAGNYEQYF
TRBJ1-1,TRBV30,.,TRBD1,TGTGCCTGGACCCAAGGACAGGGGAACACTGAAGCTTTCTTT,CAWTQGQGNTEAFF
TRBJ2-7,TRBV11-3,once,.,TGTGCCAGCAGCTTAGTCCGGGGCGCGTCCTACGAGCAGTACTTC,CASSLVRGASYEQYF
TRBJ1-6,TRBV7-6,.,TRBD1,TGTGCCAGCAGCCGTGGGACAGATTTAAATTCACCCCTCCACTTT,CASSRGTDLNSPLHF
TRBJ2-7,TRBV19,once,TRBD1,TGTGCCAGTAGTCCACGGGACAGTCGAGCCTACGAGCAGTACTTC,CASSPRDSRAYEQYF
TRBJ2-2,TRBV11-3,.,TRBD1,TGTGCCAGCAGCTTAGGGACAGGGGGTCCAGCCGGGGAGCTGTTTTTT,CASSLGTGGPAGELFF
TRBJ1-2,TRBV23-1,.,.,TGCGCCAGCAGTCAATCGCACTACCGGGGATGGGGGGAGCTGTATGGCTACACCTTC,CASSQSHYRGWGELYGYTF
TRBJ2-7,TRBV11-2,.,TRBD1,TGTGCCAGCAGACCCGACAGGGAGGAGCAGTACTTC,CASRPDREEQYF
TRBJ1-6,TRBV28,once,.,TGTGCCGCCCGAAGTGCAGGGGCGTATTCACCCCTCCACTTT,CAARSAGAYSPLHF